This entry lists 10 T cell receptor beta chains sequenced from one sample in a study of cytomegalovirus exposure and HLA in healthy donors. Primers for the PCR totalled 60 Vbeta and 13 Jbeta. Assay used: immunoSEQ multiplex PCR; TCRdb lists only in-frame clones, some missing. The repertoire holds about 89,000 clones, with around four fifths as singletons. The sequenced material came from PBMCs. These receptors came from a male donor in good health and CMV-seronegative.

The chain links TRBV28 to TRBJ1-6, with D uncertain. The V gene lost 2 bases and the J gene lost 7 bases, with 3 bases spanning the gap. The CDR3 has 12 residues. Germline CDR1 reads MDHEN; CDR2 reads SYDVKM. CDR3 coding DNA: TGTGCCAGCAGTTTACCGAATTCACCCCTCCACTTT. Protein: CASSLPNSPLHF.

CDR3 DNA: TGTGCCAGCAGCTTAACGGGGGTTCTGGGCGAGCAGTACTTC. Amino acids: CASSLTGVLGEQYF. The chain combines TRBV7-2 with TRBJ2-7, with D perhaps TRBD2 (6 bases). From germline, CDR1 is SGHTA and CDR2 FQGNSA. The V end was cut by 2 bases, the J end by 6 bases, with 14 bases between. The CDR3 is made up of 14 amino acids.

The chain is built from TRBV7-9 and TRBJ2-3, with unresolved D. The CDR3 consists of 11 residues. Germline assignment: CDR1 SEHNR and CDR2 FQNEAQ (reference sequence). V shed 8 bases and J shed 5 bases, with 8 bases lying between them. The CDR3 sequence: CASGRLDTQYF. In nucleotides, the CDR3 is TGTGCCAGCGGCCGCCTAGATACGCAGTATTTT.

This chain connects TRBV5-5 to TRBJ2-7; a possible D gene is TRBD2 (6 bases). Germline V lookup: CDR1 SGHKS, CDR2 YYEKEE (reference sequence). The CDR3 contains 17 residues. Trimming cost V 2 bases and J 2 bases, with 20 bases left between them. The CDR3 DNA reads TGTGCCAGCAGCTTAATCCCCTCTTTCGGGGGACCCTACGAGCAGTACTTC. Translation: CASSLIPSFGGPYEQYF.

This rearrangement joins TRBV2 to TRBJ2-3, with TRBD2 matching 12 bases. Germline lookup yields CDR1 SNHLY and CDR2 FYNNEI. The CDR3 is 16 amino acids. V shed 4 bases, J shed 1 base, and the junction held 3 bases outside the gene matches. The CDR3 bases are TGTGCCAGCAGTGGACGACTAGCGGGAGGCACAGATACGCAGTATTTT. Its protein is CASSGRLAGGTDTQYF.

The chain recombines TRBV11-3 with TRBJ2-7; D may be TRBD1 (6 bases). CDR3 length equals 14 residues. V lost 4 bases, J lost 2 bases, and 12 bases lay in between. Germline values: CDR1 SGHNT, CDR2 YENEEA. The CDR3 bases are TGTGCCAGCAGCTCTGGACAGCCCCCCTACGAGCAGTACTTC. Translation gives CASSSGQPPYEQYF.

This chain links TRBV27 with TRBJ1-1; 12 bases map to TRBD1. This CDR3 comprises 16 residues. The trim removed 3 bases at V and 7 bases at J, leaving 9 bases unmatched. CDR1 and CDR2 from the germline V gene are MNHEY and SMNVEV (reference sequence). This CDR3 reads CASSLGQGANSGEAFF. The CDR3 nucleotides are TGTGCCAGCAGTTTGGGACAGGGGGCAAACAGCGGTGAAGCTTTCTTT.

CDR3 DNA: TGTGCCAGCAGCCAACAAAGGGGAAACGATTTCCCCCAAGAGCAGTACTTC. This encodes CASSQQRGNDFPQEQYF. The chain couples TRBV7-8 to TRBJ2-7; D might be TRBD1 (5 bases). The V end was cut by 5 bases, the J end by 7 bases, with 27 bases between. CDR1 and CDR2 from the germline V gene are SGHVS and FQNEAQ. This CDR3 contains 17 residues.

The chain joins TRBV5-1 to TRBJ2-7, with TRBD1 matching over 7 bases. The CDR3 sequence is 17 residues long. V shed 4 bases, J shed 2 bases, and the junction held 15 bases outside the gene matches. Germline CDR1 SGHRS, CDR2 YFSETQ. Written as DNA, the CDR3 is TGCGCCAGCAGCCCGCGGACAGGACAAGGGAAGGCCTACGAGCAGTACTTC. It yields the protein CASSPRTGQGKAYEQYF.

The V call is TRBV28, the J call TRBJ2-6; TRBD1 agrees at 8 bases. V dropped 3 bases and J dropped 0; count of bases not matched to a gene: 13. CDR3 length: 20 amino acids. Looked up from germline, CDR1 is MDHEN and CDR2 is SYDVKM. CDR3 sequence: CASSLELFGTGFSGANVLTF. In nucleotides, the CDR3 is TGTGCCAGCAGTTTGGAATTGTTTGGGACAGGTTTCTCTGGGGCCAACGTCCTGACTTTC.